This paragraph covers one TCR beta chain sequence. These data are taken from a study of blood T cells in healthy people across ages. Donors gave around 10 milliliters of peripheral blood apiece. The CDR3 covers 14 residues. For the second PCR, which ran for about 7 to 11 cycles, a sample-barcoded 5' primer and a J-beta primer mix were used. Each cDNA molecule carried a tag from a template-switch adaptor that contained 12 random nucleotides. TCRdb re-derived calls from the 5' RACE reads in MiXCR, one entry per CDR3 protein. The sample has more than 1,400,000 distinct CDR3 sequences; 40% to 50% are singletons.

This chain connects TRBV21-1 to TRBJ2-5; the DNA was not compared with TRBD1, the D call given in the table. The DNA end lines up better with TRBJ2-1; the J call may be wrong. TRBV21-1 counts as a pseudogene. The material sequenced was blood. The TCR originated in a woman aged 18 to 35 in good health. As DNA, the CDR3 is TGTGCCAGCAGTACTGGACAGAACCAAGAGACCCAGTTCTTC. It encodes CASSTGQNQETQFF.